This T cell receptor beta chain was sequenced for a study of shared clonotypes between healthy human individuals (dated by TCRdb to 2018 to 2021). The study in broad terms: The cohort comprised a couple of women and a few men aged 18 to 49 years. To estimate repertoire size and how much clonotype sharing occurs between individuals, the study deeply sequenced the blood TCR repertoires of 4 to 6 healthy adults. For each donor, three plates each were used for CD4 naive and CD4 memory, two plates were used for CD8 naive, and one plate was used for CD8 memory. To increase sequencing depth and limit assay-specific biases, different laboratories used diverse techniques to prepare libraries and sequence TCR repertoires. Between about 0.8 and 8.9 billion PBMCs per donor were obtained by leukapheresis. Points the paper makes about the study in general: Sampling was limited to blood, and TCR repertoires in tissue likely differ from TCR repertoires in blood. Incomplete sequencing was indicated by rarefaction of sorted-subset datasets, despite the large sequencing depth. Pairwise subsampling led to the expectation that sequencing depth would affect the degree of clonotype sharing among donors. Larger estimated clonotype richness was generally found for naive subsets than for memory subsets. Compared with non-shared clonotypes, clonotypes shared by all four sorted-subset donors had higher generation probabilities. About 5% of naive CD4, more than 3% of naive CD8, roughly 2.5% of memory CD4, and roughly 0.4% of memory CD8 clonotypes were shared across a few donors. Because the study included only a small number of donors, the genetic and exposure-history diversity represented was limited.

As to this clone: It has no known antigen specificity. One base away there is no much larger clone; base qualities are not given.

V is cut by 0 bases and J by 0 bases, and the space between the germline ends is 15 bases. Reading from cysteine to phenylalanine, the CDR3 counts 18 amino acids. Just the 54-base CDR3 DNA is kept, in frame starting at base 1. The germline V gene gives CDR1 as MGHRA and CDR2 as YSYEKL. Using the deep immunoSEQ assay, multiplex PCR amplified TCR CDR3 regions from genomic DNA. Extracted genomic DNA from each cell subset was distributed evenly across all wells of several immunoSEQ 96-well plates, and each plate was treated as a replicate. Each replicate PCR for sorted subsets received around 0.2 ug genomic DNA, equal to roughly 33,000 T cell genomes. Purified libraries were measured with a Qubit 3.0 fluorometer, size-checked on a Bioanalyzer 2100, and measured again with the KAPA Library Quantification kit. Each immunoSEQ 96-well plate was sequenced on its own single-read 150-cycle Illumina NextSeq 550 flow cell. The authors' analysis ran thus. Because the immunoSEQ output included only junctional sequences and no quality scores, the filtering could not be the same as the filtering used for full-length reads. Sequences were annotated with PyIR, a Python wrapper for IgBLAST v1.9, using IMGT germline references to assign V/J genes and CDR3. Reads were removed for weak V/J assignments (E-value above 1e-6), missing CDR3, stop codons, out-of-frame junctions, or ambiguous translated residues. V3J clonotypes were defined as sequences sharing the same inferred V gene, J gene, and CDR3 amino acid sequence. To compute the percentage overlap between repertoires, the number of shared unique clonotypes was divided by the size of the smaller repertoire. RTK rarefaction, the Chao1 estimator, and Recon v2.1 estimates of unobserved clonotypes were used to assess repertoire richness. Generation probabilities were computed with OLGA for all TCRbeta clonotypes obtained by the gDNA method from four donors. The table comes from immuneACCESS by way of TCRdb, which keeps in-frame sequences with V and J called. Part of the clones is missing from these tables; in studies checked, under half for an unresolved V gene and the rest for unknown reasons. D and trimming were read from the DNA, whereas the V and J calls and clone size are those reported in that table. The sample table contains around 700,000 clones; only one count was recorded for 74% of them. Jointly, the top ten make up less than 2% of the sample.

The donors were healthy, HIV-negative adults who had no recently reported acute infections or vaccinations. Only Caucasian adults living in Nashville, Tennessee, USA were represented among the donors. CD4+ T cells were enriched by magnetic negative selection, after which naive cells were positively selected on CD45RA and the negative fraction was taken as the memory subset. Blood was obtained by leukapheresis, after which PBMCs were separated by Ficoll-Histopaque density gradient centrifugation and cryopreserved in liquid nitrogen vapor phase. Purity and quantity of every magnetically sorted T cell population were checked by analytical flow cytometry. Genomic DNA was isolated from every sorted fraction and measured by UV absorbance on a Nanodrop 2000c.

The source is a woman in her twenties or thirties in good health. The receptor chain draws on TRBV4-1 and TRBJ2-1; the D region possibly corresponds to TRBD1 (6 bases align). Sequencing was done on a sample of memory CD4+ T cells sorted from blood. In light of the paper, this sample's cell subset or site label describes: CD45RA-negative fraction. Read as DNA, the sequence is TGCGCCAGCAGCCAAGAGCCGAAGGGGGAGCCCTCCTACAATGAGCAGTTCTTC. This encodes CASSQEPKGEPSYNEQFF.